The rows below give T cell receptor beta chains drawn from one sample of a study of CXCR3-negative and CXCR3-positive naive CD8 T cells. TCRdb reprocessed the 5' RACE reads and reports one entry per CDR3 protein, with no DNA. The sample table sets out about 85,000 distinct CDR3 sequences. Sequencing was carried out using naive CXCR3+ CD8+ T cells from blood. These receptors were obtained from a human donor in good health. Some clones in this sample may be carry-over from other donors' samples. The CDR3 runs from the conserved cysteine through the conserved F or W.

cdr3_aa j_call v_call
CASSPFGQAAVETQYF TRBJ2-5 TRBV28
CASSTGSNYNEQFF TRBJ2-1 TRBV7-9
CASSLPGGVGHGEQFF TRBJ2-1 TRBV13
CSAPLGPEAFF TRBJ1-1 TRBV29-1
CAIVDRDTGELFF TRBJ2-2 TRBV5-1
CSVDPAFSDTQYF TRBJ2-3 TRBV29-1
CASSLGSEAFEETQYF TRBJ2-5 TRBV5-1
CSVGTNTGELFF TRBJ2-2 TRBV29-1
CASSEFAGSNYGYTF TRBJ1-2 TRBV6-1
CASSLDTGVAQYF TRBJ2-4 TRBV28
CASSRSGSTYEQYF TRBJ2-7 TRBV27
CASSLSVAGTSGNNEQFF TRBJ2-1 TRBV28
CSVADGWDSYEQYF TRBJ2-7 TRBV29-1
CASSEGGTDTQYF TRBJ2-3 TRBV2
CASSMGRTSGSLLTDEQFF TRBJ2-1 TRBV19
CSARSAQRGTEAFF TRBJ1-1 TRBV20-1
CSAGPGLADYNEQFF TRBJ2-1 TRBV20-1
CASSPISNQPQHF TRBJ1-5 TRBV12-3/TRBV12-4
CAIGLAGGLRNEQFF TRBJ2-1 TRBV10-3
CASSEGPDRTSQETQYF TRBJ2-5 TRBV2
CASSLEPGSYEQYF TRBJ2-7 TRBV28
CASSYSFRIHEQFF TRBJ2-1 TRBV6-5
CASSFNTEAFF TRBJ1-1 TRBV11-2
CASSEGHKNIQYF TRBJ2-4 TRBV9
CASSLESKVREQYF TRBJ2-7 TRBV5-1
CASSTGLGEQYF TRBJ2-7 TRBV5-6
CASSGTGEGYNEQFF TRBJ2-1 TRBV28
CASSYSGGFYEQYF TRBJ2-7 TRBV6-5
CASSLYEAGEQFF TRBJ2-1 TRBV7-9
CASSISEAEAFF TRBJ1-1 TRBV6-1
CSALLGAPLHASCNEQFF TRBJ2-1 TRBV20-1
CASSQRGARSYEQYF TRBJ2-7 TRBV14
CASSLGTGGGNEQFF TRBJ2-1 TRBV7-7
CASSSGATYQETQYF TRBJ2-5 TRBV28
CASRGGRYNEQFF TRBJ2-1 TRBV2
CASSLLADTQYF TRBJ2-3 TRBV12-3/TRBV12-4
CASIRDRDITIYF TRBJ1-3 TRBV12-3/TRBV12-4
CASSFGDEQYF TRBJ2-7 TRBV7-2
CSARAGGDYEQYF TRBJ2-7 TRBV20-1
CATSRVEQNEQYF TRBJ2-7 TRBV15
CASSPASDNEQFF TRBJ2-1 TRBV7-9
CSARLVYEQYF TRBJ2-7 TRBV20-1
CASSYLGQPQHF TRBJ1-5 TRBV6-5
CASIMDLTGELFF TRBJ2-2 TRBV2
CASAHGPRGANVLTF TRBJ2-6 TRBV28